This note documents a single T cell receptor (beta chain) sequence. The time point denotes: pre-treatment baseline. Response was assessed by RECIST 1.1 at 12 weeks, except two rapid progressors. The table came from immunoSEQ multiplex PCR; TCRdb's copy has only in-frame clones and leaves some out. The data contain approximately 15,000 clones, around 83% of them singletons. The entry originates in a study of blood T cell dynamics during melanoma immunotherapy. Trimming took 6 bases from V and 1 from J, leaving 10 bases between them. The CDR3 runs 14 residues. CDR1 MNHNS and CDR2 SASEGT come from the germline V gene.

The receptor's source is a human donor with melanoma. Here the sequenced sample was blood, taken from a patient treated with checkpoint blockade. This chain connects TRBV6-1 to TRBJ1-5; D gene ambiguous. For the CDR3, the DNA is TGTGCCAGCAGGGAGACACTGAGCAATCAGCCCCAGCATTTT. It specifies CASRETLSNQPQHF.